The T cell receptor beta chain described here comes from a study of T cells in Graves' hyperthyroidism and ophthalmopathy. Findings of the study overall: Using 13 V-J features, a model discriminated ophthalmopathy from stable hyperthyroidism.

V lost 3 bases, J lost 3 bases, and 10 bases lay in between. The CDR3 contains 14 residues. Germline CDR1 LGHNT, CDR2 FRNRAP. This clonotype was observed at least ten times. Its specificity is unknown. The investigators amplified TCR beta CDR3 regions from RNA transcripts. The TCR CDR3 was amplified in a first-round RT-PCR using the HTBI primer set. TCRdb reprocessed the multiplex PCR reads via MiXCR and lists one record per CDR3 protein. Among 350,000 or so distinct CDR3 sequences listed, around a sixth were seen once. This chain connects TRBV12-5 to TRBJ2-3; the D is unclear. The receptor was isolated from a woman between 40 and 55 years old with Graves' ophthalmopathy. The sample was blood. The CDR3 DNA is TGTGCTAGTGGTTTTAGTGGCAGGACAGATACGCAGTATTTT. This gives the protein CASGFSGRTDTQYF.